The TCR beta chain described here comes from a study of blood T cell repertoires in COVID-19. Across the whole study: The cDNA or gDNA used as material had been derived from T cells, B-cell-depleted T cells, or PBMCs.

The authors' processing: The authors estimated nucleated cell counts from reference gene primer amplification. Data came from immunoSEQ multiplex PCR; TCRdb stores just in-frame clones and leaves some out. V and J calls and clone size are those listed in that table; D and trimming were worked out from the DNA. The table includes approximately 220,000 clones, approximately 87% detected once. The specimen sequenced was peripheral blood. This clonotype was sampled from a woman aged 50 to 60 with acute or convalescent COVID-19.

CDR3 protein: CAISEGGENTIYF. CDR3 DNA sequence: TGTGCCATCAGTGAGGGGGGGGAAAACACCATATATTTT. The chain couples TRBV10-3 to TRBJ1-3; a weak D match, TRBD1 (5 bases). The CDR3 is 13 residues long. Germline CDR1 reads ENHRY; CDR2 reads SYGVKD. V was clipped by 2 bases and J by 6 bases, with 8 bases between them.